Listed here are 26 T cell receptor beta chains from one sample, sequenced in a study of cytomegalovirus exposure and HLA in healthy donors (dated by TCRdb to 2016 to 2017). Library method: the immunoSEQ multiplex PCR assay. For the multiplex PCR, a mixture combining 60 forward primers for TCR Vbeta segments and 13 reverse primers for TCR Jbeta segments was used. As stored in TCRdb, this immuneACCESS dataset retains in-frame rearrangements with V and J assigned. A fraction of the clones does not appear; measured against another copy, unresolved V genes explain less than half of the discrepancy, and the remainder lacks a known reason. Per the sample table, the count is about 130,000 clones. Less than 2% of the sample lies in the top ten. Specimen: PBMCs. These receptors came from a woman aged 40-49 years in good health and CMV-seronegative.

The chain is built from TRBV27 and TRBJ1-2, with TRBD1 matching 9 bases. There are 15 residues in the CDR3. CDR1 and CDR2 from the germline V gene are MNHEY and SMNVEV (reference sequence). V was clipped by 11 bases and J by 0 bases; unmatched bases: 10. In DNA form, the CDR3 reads TGTGCCGTCGGGACAGGGTGGGAGGCTAACTATGGCTACACCTTC. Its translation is CAVGTGWEANYGYTF.

The CDR3 here is CASSLDQGTSGGVPTGELFF. DNA for the CDR3: TGTGCCAGCAGCTTGGATCAGGGGACTAGCGGGGGGGTACCCACCGGGGAGCTGTTTTTT. This rearrangement joins TRBV5-4 to TRBJ2-2; 16 bases are shared with TRBD2. Germline trimming cut 0 bases from V and 4 bases from J; bases unmatched to any gene: 9. The germline V gene encodes CDR1 SGHNT and CDR2 YYREEE (reference sequence). The CDR3 covers 20 residues.

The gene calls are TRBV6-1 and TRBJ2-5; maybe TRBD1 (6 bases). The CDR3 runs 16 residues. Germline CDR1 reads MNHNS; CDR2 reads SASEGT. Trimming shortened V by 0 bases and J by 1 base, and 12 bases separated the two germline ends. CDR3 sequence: CASSEAQQGPQETQYF. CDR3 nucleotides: TGTGCCAGCAGTGAAGCGCAACAGGGACCCCAAGAGACCCAGTACTTC.

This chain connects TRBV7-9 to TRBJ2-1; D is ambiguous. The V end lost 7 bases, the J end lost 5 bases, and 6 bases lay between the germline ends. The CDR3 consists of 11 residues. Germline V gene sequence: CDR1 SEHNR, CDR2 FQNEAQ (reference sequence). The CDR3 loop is CASNNNNEQFF. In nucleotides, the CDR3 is TGTGCCAGCAACAATAACAATGAGCAGTTCTTC.

The CDR3 sequence: CASSALSGGDYNEQFF. CDR3 DNA: TGCGCCAGCAGCGCCCTAAGCGGGGGGGATTACAATGAGCAGTTCTTC. The chain employs TRBV5-1 and TRBJ2-1; 10 bases map to TRBD2. V shed 4 bases and J 4 bases; nucleotides not matched to a gene: 8. The CDR3 has 16 residues. Looked up from germline, CDR1 is SGHRS and CDR2 is YFSETQ.

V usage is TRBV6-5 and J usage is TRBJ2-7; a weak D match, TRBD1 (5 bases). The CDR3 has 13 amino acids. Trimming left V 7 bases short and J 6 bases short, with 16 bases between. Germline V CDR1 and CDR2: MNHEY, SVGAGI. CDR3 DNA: TGTGCCAGCAAGGGAACAGGACCGTCCGAGCAGTACTTC. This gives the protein CASKGTGPSEQYF.

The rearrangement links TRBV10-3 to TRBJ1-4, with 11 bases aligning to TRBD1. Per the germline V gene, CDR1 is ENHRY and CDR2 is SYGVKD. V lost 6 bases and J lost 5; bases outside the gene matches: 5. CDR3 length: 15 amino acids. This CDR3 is CAISRDRGNNEKLFF. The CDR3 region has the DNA TGTGCCATCAGCAGGGACAGGGGGAACAATGAAAAACTGTTTTTT.

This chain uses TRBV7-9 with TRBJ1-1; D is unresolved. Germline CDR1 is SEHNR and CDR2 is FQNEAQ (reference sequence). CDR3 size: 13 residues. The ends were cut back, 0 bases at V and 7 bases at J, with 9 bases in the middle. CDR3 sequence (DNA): TGTGCCAGCAGCTTAGCGCAAGCGGTTGAAGCTTTCTTT. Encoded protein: CASSLAQAVEAFF.

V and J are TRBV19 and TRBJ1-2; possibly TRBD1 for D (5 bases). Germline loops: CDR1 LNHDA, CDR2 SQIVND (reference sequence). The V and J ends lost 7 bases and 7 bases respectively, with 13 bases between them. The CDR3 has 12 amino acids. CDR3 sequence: CASKEGASGYTF. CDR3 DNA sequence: TGTGCCAGTAAAGAAGGGGCGAGTGGCTACACCTTC.

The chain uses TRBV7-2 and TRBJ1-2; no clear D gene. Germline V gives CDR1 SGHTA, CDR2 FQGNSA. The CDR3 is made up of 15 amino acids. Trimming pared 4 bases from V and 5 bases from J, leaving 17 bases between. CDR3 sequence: CASSYLGKGGYGYTF. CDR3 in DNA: TGTGCCAGCAGCTATCTCGGTAAGGGAGGATATGGCTACACCTTC.

The CDR3 spells CAISEGGYSGNTIYF. CDR3 nucleotide sequence: TGTGCCATCAGTGAAGGGGGCTACTCTGGAAACACCATATATTTT. The chain couples TRBV10-3 to TRBJ1-3, with 7 bases aligning to TRBD1. Germline-derived CDR1 and CDR2 are ENHRY and SYGVKD. This CDR3 comprises 15 residues. With V trimmed by 3 bases and J by 0 bases, 2 bases remained unmatched.

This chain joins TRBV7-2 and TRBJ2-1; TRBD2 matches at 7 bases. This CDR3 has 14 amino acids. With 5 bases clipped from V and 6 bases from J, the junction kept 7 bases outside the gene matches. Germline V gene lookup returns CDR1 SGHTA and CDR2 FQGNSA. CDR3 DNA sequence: TGTGCCAGCAGCCCATTCGGGGGGACCAATGAGCAGTTCTTC. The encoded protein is CASSPFGGTNEQFF.

CDR3 in DNA: TGTGCCCTTGGGCAGGGCGGCTCTGGGGCCAACGTCCTGACTTTC. Its translation is CALGQGGSGANVLTF. This rearrangement joins TRBV28 to TRBJ2-6; TRBD1 is a possible D gene (5 bases). Trimming took 11 bases from V and 0 from J, leaving 14 bases between them. CDR1 MDHEN and CDR2 SYDVKM come from the germline V gene. The CDR3 consists of 15 residues.

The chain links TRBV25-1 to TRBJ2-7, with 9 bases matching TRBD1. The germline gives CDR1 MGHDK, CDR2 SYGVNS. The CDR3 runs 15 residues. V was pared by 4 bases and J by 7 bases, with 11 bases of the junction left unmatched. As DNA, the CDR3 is TGTGCCAGCAGTGTTACCGGGACAGGGAGTTGGGAGCAGTACTTC. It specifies CASSVTGTGSWEQYF.

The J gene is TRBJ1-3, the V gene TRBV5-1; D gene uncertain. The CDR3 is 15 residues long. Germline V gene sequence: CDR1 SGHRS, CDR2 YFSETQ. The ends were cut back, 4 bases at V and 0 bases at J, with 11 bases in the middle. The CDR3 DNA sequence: TGCGCCAGCAGCCCAGGCCCCCTCTCTGGAAACACCATATATTTT. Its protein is CASSPGPLSGNTIYF.

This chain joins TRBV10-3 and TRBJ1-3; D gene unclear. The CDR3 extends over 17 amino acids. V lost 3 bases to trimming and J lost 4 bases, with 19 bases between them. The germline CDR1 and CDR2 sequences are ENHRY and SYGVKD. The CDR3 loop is CAISDRSGGGPGNTIYF. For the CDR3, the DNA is TGTGCCATCAGTGATAGGAGCGGAGGTGGACCCGGAAACACCATATATTTT.

The CDR3 DNA reads TGTGCCAGCGGTCCAGGACAGGGACTCACTGAAGCTTTCTTT. Its protein product is CASGPGQGLTEAFF. The chain has TRBV6-5 and TRBJ1-1; 8 bases match TRBD1. CDR3 length: 14 residues. V shed 8 bases and J 4 bases; nucleotides not matched to a gene: 9. CDR1 is MNHEY, CDR2 SVGAGI, per germline.

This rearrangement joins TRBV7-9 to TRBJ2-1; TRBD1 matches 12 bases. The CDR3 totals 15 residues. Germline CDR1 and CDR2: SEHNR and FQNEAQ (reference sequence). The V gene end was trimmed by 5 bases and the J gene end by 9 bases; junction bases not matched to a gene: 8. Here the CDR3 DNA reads TGTGCCAGCAGCGCAAGGGGACAGGGGGCGGTTGAGCAGTTCTTC. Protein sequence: CASSARGQGAVEQFF.

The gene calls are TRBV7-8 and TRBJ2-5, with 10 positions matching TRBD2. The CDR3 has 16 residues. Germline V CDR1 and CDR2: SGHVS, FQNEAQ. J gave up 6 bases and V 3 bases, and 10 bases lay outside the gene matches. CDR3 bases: TGTGCCAGCAGCTTTGGGCCAGCGGGGGGGCCGAAGACCCAGTACTTC. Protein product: CASSFGPAGGPKTQYF.

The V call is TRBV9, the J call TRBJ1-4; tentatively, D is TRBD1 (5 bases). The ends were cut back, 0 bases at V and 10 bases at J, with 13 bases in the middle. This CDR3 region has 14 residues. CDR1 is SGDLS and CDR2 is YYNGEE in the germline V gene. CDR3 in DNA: TGTGCCAGCAGCGTAGAAGGGTCGGGGGGAAAACTGTTTTTT. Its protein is CASSVEGSGGKLFF.

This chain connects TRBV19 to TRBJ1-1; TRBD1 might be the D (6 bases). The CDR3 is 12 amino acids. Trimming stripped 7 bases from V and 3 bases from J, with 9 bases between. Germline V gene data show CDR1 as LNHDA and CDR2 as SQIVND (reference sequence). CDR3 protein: CASKSGDTEAFF. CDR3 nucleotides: TGTGCCAGTAAGTCAGGGGACACTGAAGCTTTCTTT.

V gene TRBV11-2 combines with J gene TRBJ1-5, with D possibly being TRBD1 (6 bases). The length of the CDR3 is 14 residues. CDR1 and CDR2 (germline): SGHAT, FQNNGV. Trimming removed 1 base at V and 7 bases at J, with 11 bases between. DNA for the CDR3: TGTGCCAGCAGCTTAGTGGGGGGGGGCCAGCCCCAGCATTTT. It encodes CASSLVGGGQPQHF.

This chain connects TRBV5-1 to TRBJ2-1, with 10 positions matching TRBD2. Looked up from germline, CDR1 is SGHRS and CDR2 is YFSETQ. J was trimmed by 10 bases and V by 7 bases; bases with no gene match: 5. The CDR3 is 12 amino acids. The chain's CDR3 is CASASGGREQFF. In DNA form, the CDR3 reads TGCGCCAGCGCTAGCGGGGGACGGGAGCAGTTCTTC. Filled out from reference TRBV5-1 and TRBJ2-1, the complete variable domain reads KAGVTQTPRYLIKTRGQQVTLSCSPISGHRSVSWYQQTPGQGLQFLFEYFSETQRNKGNFPGRFSGRQFSNSRSEMNVSTLELGDSALYLCASASGGREQFFGPGTRLTVL.

This chain's CDR3 is CASTLSGHSSEKLFF. CDR3 nucleotide sequence: TGTGCCAGCACCCTATCTGGACACTCCTCCGAAAAACTGTTTTTT. This chain uses TRBV5-6 with TRBJ1-4, with D possibly being TRBD1 (5 bases). Trimming removed 6 bases from V and 8 bases from J, with 20 bases in between. The germline CDR1 and CDR2 sequences are SGHDT and YYEEEE. CDR3 size: 15 residues.

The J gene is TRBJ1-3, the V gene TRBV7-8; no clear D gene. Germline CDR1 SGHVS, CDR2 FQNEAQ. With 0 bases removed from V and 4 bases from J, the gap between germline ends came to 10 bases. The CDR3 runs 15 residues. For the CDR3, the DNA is TGTGCCAGCAGCTTAGCCAGGACTAGGGGAAACACCATATATTTT. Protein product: CASSLARTRGNTIYF.

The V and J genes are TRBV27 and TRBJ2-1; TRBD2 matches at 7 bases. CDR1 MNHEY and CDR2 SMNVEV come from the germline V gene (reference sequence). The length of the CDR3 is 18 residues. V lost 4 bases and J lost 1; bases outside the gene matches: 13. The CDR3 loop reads CASSSGISAGDSYNEQFF. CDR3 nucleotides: TGTGCCAGCAGTTCCGGGATTTCTGCGGGGGATTCCTACAATGAGCAGTTCTTC.